The 29 T cell receptor beta chains given below trace back to one sample, sequenced in a study of T cell repertoires and HLA-DP antigens. These receptors are not linked to any known antigen. TCRdb's table, derived via immunoSEQ multiplex PCR, lists solely in-frame clones and lacks some. The data show 75,000 to 90,000 clones, with about 89% seen just once and less than 2% held by the top ten. Source material: CD4+ T cells from PBMCs. The receptors stem from a man aged 50 or older in good health and CMV-seronegative.

The J gene is TRBJ1-1, the V gene TRBV6-5; the D gene is possibly TRBD1 (6 bases). Per the germline V gene, CDR1 is MNHEY and CDR2 is SVGAGI. This CDR3 contains 15 residues. V lost 6 bases, J lost 5 bases, and 19 bases lay in between. The CDR3 loop reads CASRRGRTQGTEAFF. The CDR3 DNA follows: TGTGCCAGCAGACGGGGACGGACCCAGGGGACTGAAGCTTTCTTT.

The chain uses TRBV6-6 and TRBJ2-1; 7 positions match TRBD2. This CDR3 comprises 15 residues. CDR1 and CDR2 (germline): MNHNY, SVGAGI (reference sequence). With V trimmed by 1 base and J by 7 bases, 7 bases remained unmatched. CDR3 sequence (DNA): TGTGCCAGCAGTTACTGGCGGGGGAGCGGGAATGAGCAGTTCTTC. Protein product: CASSYWRGSGNEQFF.

This chain links TRBV5-1 with TRBJ1-4; 7 nucleotides align to TRBD1. Per the germline V gene, CDR1 is SGHRS and CDR2 is YFSETQ. CDR3 length: 17 amino acids. Germline trimming cut 1 base from V and 3 bases from J; bases unmatched to any gene: 9. CDR3 residues: CASSLSGAQGANEKLFF. As DNA, the CDR3 is TGCGCCAGCAGCTTGTCTGGGGCTCAGGGGGCTAATGAAAAACTGTTTTTT.

This chain connects TRBV9 to TRBJ1-2; no reliable D call. Germline CDR1 and CDR2: SGDLS and YYNGEE. V lost 3 bases, J lost 2 bases, and 2 bases lay in between. The CDR3 sequence is 11 residues long. In nucleotides, the CDR3 is TGTGCCAGCAGCGACAACTATGGCTACACCTTC. Translated, it gives CASSDNYGYTF.

This clone is a singleton in its sample. The chain carries TRBV15 and TRBJ2-5; 10 positions agree with TRBD2. Germline CDR1 LNHNV, CDR2 YYDKDF (reference sequence). CDR3 length: 16 amino acids. Unmatched junction bases numbered 4, after V lost 1 base and J lost 2 bases. The DNA of the CDR3 is TGTGCCACCAGCAGAGGGCTAGCGGGGGATCAAGAGACCCAGTACTTC. The encoded protein is CATSRGLAGDQETQYF.

V is TRBV19 and J is TRBJ2-5; D is possibly TRBD2 (6 bases). Trimming cost V 4 bases and J 5 bases, with 20 bases left between them. CDR1 LNHDA and CDR2 SQIVND come from the germline V gene (reference sequence). The CDR3 sequence is 16 residues long. CDR3 coding DNA: TGTGCCAGTAGTAAACCTACACCCCTCGGAGGGGAGACCCAGTACTTC. Translation gives CASSKPTPLGGETQYF. The variable domain in full, with the rest retrieved from reference TRBV19 and TRBJ2-5, is DGGITQSPKYLFRKEGQNVTLSCEQNLNHDAMYWYRQDPGQGLRLIYYSQIVNDFQKGDIAEGYSVSREKKESFPLTVTSAQKNPTAFYLCASSKPTPLGGETQYFGPGTRLLVL.

CDR3 sequence reads: CASSDRASYNEQFF. DNA of the CDR3: TGTGCCAGCAGTGATAGGGCCTCCTACAATGAGCAGTTCTTC. This chain uses TRBV2 with TRBJ2-1; D is unclear. V lost 3 bases, J lost 0 bases, and 6 bases lay in between. CDR1 is SNHLY, CDR2 FYNNEI, per germline. The CDR3 is 14 residues long.

This chain joins TRBV7-9 and TRBJ1-1; a weak D match, TRBD1 (6 bases). V dropped 5 bases and J dropped 7 bases, with 14 bases sitting between them. CDR3 size: 13 residues. From germline, CDR1 is SEHNR and CDR2 FQNEAQ (reference sequence). In DNA form, the CDR3 reads TGTGCCAGCAGCCACTGGGGGCGGATTGAAGCTTTCTTT. Translating it yields CASSHWGRIEAFF.

V and J are TRBV7-2 and TRBJ1-5; a weak D match, TRBD1 (5 bases). The germline V and J ends were trimmed by 1 base and 3 bases, with 10 bases remaining between them. Per germline, CDR1 SGHTA and CDR2 FQGNSA. The CDR3 covers 15 residues. The CDR3 loop reads CASSLGQPSNQPQHF. Written as DNA, the CDR3 is TGTGCCAGCAGCTTAGGACAGCCCTCCAATCAGCCCCAGCATTTT.

This chain links TRBV7-2 with TRBJ2-2; possible D gene TRBD2, 5 bases. The V end lost 1 base, the J end lost 1 base, and 10 bases lay between the germline ends. The CDR3 is 16 residues long. From germline, CDR1 is SGHTA and CDR2 FQGNSA. The CDR3: CASSLGSGMNTGELFF. As DNA, the CDR3 is TGTGCCAGCAGCTTAGGATCCGGGATGAACACCGGGGAGCTGTTTTTT.

This rearrangement joins TRBV5-1 to TRBJ1-1; 8 bases agree with TRBD1. The CDR3 extends over 14 amino acids. V was pared by 0 bases and J by 11 bases, with 9 bases of the junction left unmatched. From germline, CDR1 is SGHRS and CDR2 YFSETQ. CDR3 nucleotides: TGCGCCAGCAGCTTGGCCGACGAGACAGGGGATGCTTTCTTT. Its translation is CASSLADETGDAFF. Supplemented by reference TRBV5-1 and TRBJ1-1, the full variable domain reads KAGVTQTPRYLIKTRGQQVTLSCSPISGHRSVSWYQQTPGQGLQFLFEYFSETQRNKGNFPGRFSGRQFSNSRSEMNVSTLELGDSALYLCASSLADETGDAFFGQGTRLTVV.

The chain carries TRBV18 and TRBJ1-1, with a possible D match to TRBD1 (5 bases). Trimming stripped 3 bases from V and 7 bases from J, with 12 bases between. The CDR3 contains 13 residues. CDR1 is KGHSH and CDR2 is LQKENI in the germline V gene. This chain's CDR3 is CASSPGQGGEAFF. The CDR3, as DNA: TGTGCCAGCTCACCTGGGCAGGGCGGTGAAGCTTTCTTT.

Comment on this clone: With a much larger clone just one base away, this may be a read error. In DNA form, the CDR3 reads TGTGCCAGCGGCCAGAACACTGAAGCTTTCTTT. This gives the protein CASGQNTEAFF. V is TRBV9 and J is TRBJ1-1; D call uncertain. CDR3 size: 11 residues. Germline CDR1 SGDLS, CDR2 YYNGEE. The V end was cut by 7 bases, the J end by 1 base, with 5 bases between.

The V and J genes are TRBV7-2 and TRBJ2-1, with TRBD2 matching over 9 bases. This CDR3 has 16 residues. Germline lookup yields CDR1 SGHTA and CDR2 FQGNSA. Trimming at V came to 4 bases and at J to 7 bases, leaving 11 bases not matched to a gene. The CDR3 DNA reads as TGTGCCAGCAGCTCGAGAGCGGGGGGCGGGGTAAATGAGCAGTTCTTC. It translates to CASSSRAGGGVNEQFF.

The chain recombines TRBV14 with TRBJ1-2; unclear D gene. The ends were cut back, 1 base at V and 4 bases at J, with 10 bases in the middle. The CDR3 contains 14 residues. Germline CDR1 reads SGHDN; CDR2 reads FVKESK. In DNA form, the CDR3 reads TGTGCCAGCAGCCAAGGTCCCTCTCGCTATGGCTACACCTTC. It specifies CASSQGPSRYGYTF.

This clone has only one observation. The chain uses TRBV7-2 and TRBJ2-5; no clear D gene. V was pared by 5 bases and J by 5 bases, with 6 bases between. The length of the CDR3 is 11 residues. CDR1 and CDR2 from the germline V gene are SGHTA and FQGNSA. CDR3 sequence reads: CASSAAETQYF. CDR3 coding DNA: TGTGCCAGCAGCGCCGCGGAGACCCAGTACTTC.

The V gene is TRBV6-5, the J gene TRBJ1-1; D is uncertain. The CDR3 is 16 amino acids. The germline V and J ends were trimmed by 2 bases and 0 bases, with 13 bases remaining between them. Germline CDR1 and CDR2: MNHEY and SVGAGI. The CDR3 here is CASSYADMVMNTEAFF. The DNA of the CDR3 is TGTGCCAGCAGTTACGCCGACATGGTGATGAACACTGAAGCTTTCTTT.

The V and J genes are TRBV5-6 and TRBJ2-7, with TRBD2 matching over 7 bases. CDR1 and CDR2 from the germline V gene are SGHDT and YYEEEE. The CDR3 length is 15 residues. V shed 1 base and J 1 base; nucleotides not matched to a gene: 5. In DNA, the CDR3 is TGTGCCAGCAGCTTGCGGGGGGTAGTATCCTACGAGCAGTACTTC. Protein: CASSLRGVVSYEQYF.

This clone was detected a few times. The CDR3 bases are TGTGCCAGTAGTATGGACAGGGCCTTTAACACTGAAGCTTTCTTT. The encoded protein is CASSMDRAFNTEAFF. The chain couples TRBV19 to TRBJ1-1, with 8 bases aligning to TRBD1. The trim removed 3 bases at V and 2 bases at J, leaving 5 bases unmatched. The CDR3 is made up of 15 amino acids. Per germline, CDR1 LNHDA and CDR2 SQIVND (reference sequence).

CDR3 sequence (DNA): TGTGCCTGGAGCGCCAGGGGGGATTACGAGCAGTACTTC. Translating gives CAWSARGDYEQYF. This chain links TRBV30 with TRBJ2-7; D may be TRBD1 (7 bases). The CDR3 has 13 amino acids. Trimming took off 3 bases at V and 4 bases at J, with 13 bases between the two ends. Germline CDR1 and CDR2: GTSNPN and SVGIG (reference sequence).

The rearrangement links TRBV29-1 to TRBJ2-3; D is uncertain. CDR1 is SQVTM, CDR2 ANQGSEA, per germline. The germline V and J ends were trimmed by 7 bases and 2 bases, with 13 bases remaining between them. The CDR3 has 13 residues. The CDR3 spells CSALRPLTDTQYF. The CDR3 DNA sequence: TGCAGCGCCCTGAGGCCTCTCACAGATACGCAGTATTTT.

The V call is TRBV9, the J call TRBJ2-2, with D possibly TRBD2 on 6 matching bases. The V gene's germline CDR1 is SGDLS and CDR2 YYNGEE. The CDR3 runs to 15 residues. Trimming stripped 4 bases from V and 3 bases from J, with 13 bases between. The CDR3 is CASSITWDYTGELFF. In DNA, the CDR3 is TGTGCCAGCAGCATCACCTGGGACTACACCGGGGAGCTGTTTTTT. Full variable domain (missing parts from reference TRBV9 and TRBJ2-2): DSGVTQTPKHLITATGQRVTLRCSPRSGDLSVYWYQQSLDQGLQFLIQYYNGEERAKGNILERFSAQQFPDLHSELNLSSLELGDSALYFCASSITWDYTGELFFGEGSRLTVL.

The J gene is TRBJ1-6, the V gene TRBV9, with D perhaps TRBD1 (5 bases). V was clipped by 4 bases and J by 9 bases, with 14 bases between them. CDR1 and CDR2 (germline): SGDLS, YYNGEE. CDR3 length: 14 amino acids. Here the CDR3 reads CASSTDGAGSPLHF. The CDR3 DNA reads as TGTGCCAGCAGCACGGACGGGGCGGGTTCACCCCTCCACTTT.

The J gene is TRBJ1-5, the V gene TRBV6-1; D is ambiguous. There are 12 residues in the CDR3. Per germline, CDR1 MNHNS and CDR2 SASEGT. Trimming left V 7 bases short and J 1 base short, with 5 bases between. CDR3 protein: CASKYSNQPQHF. The DNA of the CDR3 is TGTGCCAGCAAGTACAGCAATCAGCCCCAGCATTTT.

The chain links TRBV2 to TRBJ2-7, with a tentative D call TRBD2 (5 bases). This CDR3 comprises 14 residues. The germline V and J ends were trimmed by 5 bases and 7 bases, with 18 bases remaining between them. Germline CDR1 is SNHLY and CDR2 is FYNNEI. The CDR3 coding sequence is TGTGCCAGCAGTCCCCCGCGGGCCGGGTGGGAGCAGTACTTC. As protein: CASSPPRAGWEQYF.

The gene calls are TRBV4-2 and TRBJ2-1; 7 nucleotides line up with TRBD2. The CDR3 spans 17 residues. With V trimmed by 0 bases and J by 0 bases, 5 bases remained unmatched. Looked up from germline, CDR1 is LGHNA and CDR2 is YNFKEQ. CDR3 nucleotide sequence: TGTGCCAGCAGCCAAGAAGCGGGGACTTCCTCCTACAATGAGCAGTTCTTC. Translation: CASSQEAGTSSYNEQFF.

The DNA for the CDR3 is TGTGCCAGCAGCTTTTCAGTGAAGAACACTGAAGCTTTCTTT. It encodes CASSFSVKNTEAFF. J is TRBJ1-1 and V is TRBV5-6; D is uncertain. Germline V gene lookup returns CDR1 SGHDT and CDR2 YYEEEE. The CDR3 sequence is 14 residues long. With 2 bases removed from V and 1 base from J, the gap between germline ends came to 9 bases.

The rearrangement uses TRBV11-2 and TRBJ1-1; possible D gene TRBD1, 6 bases. V lost 4 bases and J lost 3, with 9 bases in between. This CDR3 comprises 13 residues. Germline V gene data show CDR1 as SGHAT and CDR2 as FQNNGV. CDR3 DNA sequence: TGTGCCAGCAGCTCCTCAGGGGACACTGAAGCTTTCTTT. Encoded protein: CASSSSGDTEAFF.

The table lists this clone with a few counts. The CDR3 region has the DNA TGCAGCGTTGTAGTTCAGAATGGCAATCAGCCCCAGCATTTT. This codes for CSVVVQNGNQPQHF. The chain combines TRBV29-1 with TRBJ1-5, with no clear D. Germline assignment: CDR1 SQVTM and CDR2 ANQGSEA. Trimming left V 4 bases short and J 2 bases short, with 12 bases between. The CDR3 is made up of 14 amino acids.